This record covers a single T cell receptor beta chain. Its antigen is currently unknown. CDR3 size: 14 residues. V was clipped by 7 bases and J by 4 bases, with 18 bases between them. Germline V gives CDR1 SQVTM, CDR2 ANQGSEA. These data come from a study of tumor and adjacent non-tumor tissue in lung cancer. As for the study in general: Histology: 12 adenocarcinoma, a couple of squamous cell carcinoma, 1 small cell lung cancer. The patients, about nine men and a handful of women, were roughly 30 to 76 with stage I to III disease.

Notes on the study in general: Compared with tumor, normal lung showed significantly lower TCR diversity.

TCRbeta libraries were built with three rounds of nested PCR, modified from ARM-PCR. TCRdb reanalysed the multiplex PCR reads using MiXCR and keeps one entry per CDR3 protein. Found here are tens of thousands of distinct CDR3 sequences, 74% of them singletons; the top ten hold 20% to 30%. This sample's RNA came from whole unsorted tissue. This non-tumor lung sample came from over 3 cm beyond the tumor edge. Donors were chemotherapy-naive, newly diagnosed lung cancer surgical patients in China, August–late 2014. Sequencing was performed on distant non-tumor lung tissue. The chain is built from TRBV29-1 and TRBJ2-3, with D perhaps given as TRBD1 or TRBD2 (5 bases each). The receptor was isolated from a woman in her fifties or sixties with non-small cell lung cancer. In DNA form, the CDR3 reads TGCAGCGCGGCCGGGGCAGCCCCCGCAGATACGCAGTATTTT. Protein sequence: CSAAGAAPADTQYF.